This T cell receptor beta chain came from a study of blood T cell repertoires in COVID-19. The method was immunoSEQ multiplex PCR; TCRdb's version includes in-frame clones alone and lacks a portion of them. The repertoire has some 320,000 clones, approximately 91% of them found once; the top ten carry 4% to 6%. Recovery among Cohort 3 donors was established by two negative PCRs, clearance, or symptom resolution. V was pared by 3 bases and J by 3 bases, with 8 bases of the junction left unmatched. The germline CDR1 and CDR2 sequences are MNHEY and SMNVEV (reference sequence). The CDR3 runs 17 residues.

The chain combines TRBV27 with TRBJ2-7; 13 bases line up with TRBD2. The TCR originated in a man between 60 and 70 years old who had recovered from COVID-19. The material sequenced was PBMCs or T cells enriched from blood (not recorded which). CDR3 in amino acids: CASSFFAGTSGIYEQYF. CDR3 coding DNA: TGTGCCAGCAGTTTCTTTGCCGGGACTAGCGGGATCTACGAGCAGTACTTC.